The clone carrying this T cell receptor (beta chain) was seen repeatedly, ten times or more. Its cognate antigen is unknown. Building the TCR beta libraries relied on iRepertoire HTBI primers, and CDR3 regions underwent Arm-PCR. Each CDR3 protein is one row after TCRdb ran MiXCR on the multiplex PCR reads. The sample has about 520,000 distinct CDR3 sequences; around 13% are singletons. These data come from a study of regulatory T cells in long-lasting Graves disease. Findings of the study overall: Patients with persistent Graves' had lower TCR diversity than newly diagnosed patients. Gene preferences differed: TRBV28, TRBJ1-2, TRBJ2-5 in persistent cases.

As for time point: newly diagnosed GD, antithyroid drugs for less than 3 months. RNA from PBMCs was the source of the TCR library. This CDR3 has 13 amino acids. Germline-derived CDR1 and CDR2 are MNHNS and SASEGT. V lost 5 bases, J lost 2 bases, and 9 bases lay in between. This same sample was also taken into another study, of T cells in Graves' hyperthyroidism and ophthalmopathy. That paper adds: Each diagnosis drew on symptoms, thyroxine, TRAb, thyroid ultrasound and orbital computed tomography findings.

The receptor comes from a woman in her 30s with Graves disease. The rearrangement joins TRBV6-1 to TRBJ1-2; D is unresolved. The sequencing here drew on peripheral blood mononuclear cells (PBMCs), taken at new diagnosis, from a patient treated with antithyroid drugs. The CDR3 bases are TGTGCCAGCAGTCACGGCAAAAACTATGGCTACACCTTC. It specifies CASSHGKNYGYTF.